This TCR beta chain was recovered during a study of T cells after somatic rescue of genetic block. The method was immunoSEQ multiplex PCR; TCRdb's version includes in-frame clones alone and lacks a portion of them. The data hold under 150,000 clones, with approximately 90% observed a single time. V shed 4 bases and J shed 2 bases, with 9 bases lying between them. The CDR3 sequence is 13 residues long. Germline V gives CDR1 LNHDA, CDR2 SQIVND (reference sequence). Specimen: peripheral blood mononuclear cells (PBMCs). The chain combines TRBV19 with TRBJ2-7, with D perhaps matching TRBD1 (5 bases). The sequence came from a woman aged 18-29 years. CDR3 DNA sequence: TGTGCCAGTAGTAAGGGGATTGCCTACGAGCAGTACTTC. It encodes CASSKGIAYEQYF.